This is a list of T cell receptor beta chains from one sample in a study of response to subunit inactivated influenza vaccine. One entry per CDR3 protein results from TCRdb running MiXCR on the RT-PCR reads. This sample has 600,000 to 850,000 distinct CDR3 sequences; about 15% occur once, and the top ten carry about 7.6%. The source was PBMCs from blood, collected 14 days before vaccination. The receptors derive from a man aged 50 or older who received an inactivated influenza vaccine. Both conserved end residues are part of each CDR3. D genes are given only for firm matches. Clone size is given for some rows only: seen once, a few or many times, or a class if the clone is expanded.

CDR3nt | CDR3aa | abundance | v_gene | d_gene | j_gene
TGTGCCAGCAGCCGAGATGCTGGAAACACCATATATTTT | CASSRDAGNTIYF | many | TRBV7-9 | . | TRBJ1-3
TGTGCCAGCAGTTGGCGGACAGGTAAAACCACTGAAGCTTTCTTT | CASSWRTGKTTEAFF | . | TRBV12-3/TRBV12-4 | TRBD1 | TRBJ1-1
TGTGCCAGCAGCTTAGTGGGGTGGAATGAGCAGTTCTTC | CASSLVGWNEQFF | few | TRBV13 | . | TRBJ2-1
TGTGCCAGCAGTTTAGCGCAAATTGGGTACGAGCAGTACTTC | CASSLAQIGYEQYF | . | TRBV12-3/TRBV12-4 | . | TRBJ2-7
TGCAGTGTCCGGACTAGCGGGAGGGGCGAGCAGTACTTC | CSVRTSGRGEQYF | . | TRBV20-1 | TRBD2 | TRBJ2-7
TGCAGTGCTAGTCGTGGCAGCTCCTACGAGCAGTACTTC | CSASRGSSYEQYF | . | TRBV20-1 | . | TRBJ2-7
TGCGCCAGCAGCCAAGATCGTATACAAATGAACACTGAAGCTTTCTTT | CASSQDRIQMNTEAFF | . | TRBV4-1 | . | TRBJ1-1
TGCGCCAGCAGCTTAGACGGACAGGATTGGACTGAAGCTTTCTTT | CASSLDGQDWTEAFF | few | TRBV5-1 | TRBD1 | TRBJ1-1
TGTGCCAGCAGCTTAGTACAGGGAAAACTGTTTTTT | CASSLVQGKLFF | few | TRBV11-2 | . | TRBJ1-4
TGTGCCAGCAGTGTAGGGACAGGGGGCTTGTACGAGCAGTACTTC | CASSVGTGGLYEQYF | . | TRBV12-3/TRBV12-4 | TRBD1 | TRBJ2-7
TGTGCCAGCAGCCGAGACTTTGTTTCCCGGGACTCTAATCAGCCCCAGCATTTT | CASSRDFVSRDSNQPQHF | few | TRBV4-2 | . | TRBJ1-5
TGTGCCAGCAGTCCGTTACAGGGACGAGAGACCCAGTACTTC | CASSPLQGRETQYF | many | TRBV12-3/TRBV12-4 | . | TRBJ2-5
TGTGCCAGCAGCTTAGCGGAGACAGGGGTTTTCGAGCAGTACTTC | CASSLAETGVFEQYF | few | TRBV11-1 | TRBD1 | TRBJ2-7
TGTGCCAGCAGTTATCGTAGGAGAGATACGCAGTATTTT | CASSYRRRDTQYF | . | TRBV6-2/TRBV6-3 | . | TRBJ2-3
TGTGCCAGCAGCGGCCACGGACAGGGGCTTAACTATGGCTACACCTTC | CASSGHGQGLNYGYTF | . | TRBV9 | TRBD1 | TRBJ1-2
TGTGCCATCAGTCGAGGACAGGGGGCTCCCGGTGGGGGCACAGATACGCAGTATTTT | CAISRGQGAPGGGTDTQYF | few | TRBV10-3 | TRBD1 | TRBJ2-3
TGTGCCAGCTGGGCCGCAGGATCACCCCTCCACTTT | CASWAAGSPLHF | many | TRBV12-3/TRBV12-4 | . | TRBJ1-6
TGTGCAGTCGAGCTAACAGGGGACGAGCAGTACTTC | CAVELTGDEQYF | . | TRBV28 | TRBD1 | TRBJ2-7
TGTGCCAGCAGTTCACGAACCCTAGCGTTAAACACCGGGGAGCTGTTTTTT | CASSSRTLALNTGELFF | many | TRBV6-2/TRBV6-3 | . | TRBJ2-2
TGTGCCAGTAGTATAGCACAGGTCCCAGATACGCAGTATTTT | CASSIAQVPDTQYF | few | TRBV19 | . | TRBJ2-3
TGTGCCAGCAGGTCAGGGGGCGAAGGCAATCAGCCCCAGCATTTT | CASRSGGEGNQPQHF | . | TRBV12-3/TRBV12-4 | TRBD1 | TRBJ1-5
TGCGCCAGCAGCCAAGATCTCAACACCGGGGAGCTGTTTTTT | CASSQDLNTGELFF | . | TRBV4-3 | . | TRBJ2-2
TGTGCCAGTAATATCTCCGGGACAGCTACCTACGAGCAGTACTTC | CASNISGTATYEQYF | few | TRBV19 | TRBD1 | TRBJ2-7
TGCAGTGCGACGGCGGGAGCTTCAGATACGCAGTATTTT | CSATAGASDTQYF | few | TRBV20-1 | TRBD2 | TRBJ2-3
TGCGCCAGCAGCCAAATGTCAGGTCAAGAGACCCAGTACTTC | CASSQMSGQETQYF | many | TRBV4-3 | . | TRBJ2-5
TGTGCCAGCACCACAAACAGGGACACTGAAGCTTTCTTT | CASTTNRDTEAFF | . | TRBV2 | . | TRBJ1-1
TGTGCCAGCAGTTTAGTCAGGGGAAGTCAGCCCCAGCATTTT | CASSLVRGSQPQHF | many | TRBV12-3/TRBV12-4 | . | TRBJ1-5
TGCAGTGCGAATCCGGGGTCCACAGATACGCAGTATTTT | CSANPGSTDTQYF | . | TRBV20-1 | . | TRBJ2-3
TGCGCCAGCAGCTTGTTAGTGATGAACACTGAAGCTTTCTTT | CASSLLVMNTEAFF | few | TRBV5-1 | . | TRBJ1-1
TGTGCCAGCCCGTTAACGAATCAGCCCCAGCATTTT | CASPLTNQPQHF | many | TRBV25-1 | . | TRBJ1-5
TGTGCCAGCTCAGGCGGCCACACAGATACGCAGTATTTT | CASSGGHTDTQYF | . | TRBV18 | . | TRBJ2-3
TGCAGTGCTAGAGATACGACTGTGAGCACTGAAGCTTTCTTT | CSARDTTVSTEAFF | few | TRBV20-1 | . | TRBJ1-1
TGTGCCAGCAGCTTATTTCCTAGCGGGGGATACCAAGAGACCCAGTACTTC | CASSLFPSGGYQETQYF | . | TRBV7-2 | TRBD2 | TRBJ2-5
TGTGCCAGCAGTTACTCTGGGACAGGGTGGCAAAAGACCCAGTACTTC | CASSYSGTGWQKTQYF | . | TRBV6-5 | TRBD1 | TRBJ2-5
TGCAGTGCCACCCGACTAGTGGTTGATATGGAAAACATTCAGTACTTC | CSATRLVVDMENIQYF | . | TRBV20-1 | . | TRBJ2-4
TGTGCCAGCAGCTTAGTCTGGACAGGGAAAAACATTCAGTACTTC | CASSLVWTGKNIQYF | many | TRBV11-2 | TRBD1 | TRBJ2-4
TGCGCCAGCAGCTTGGAAGTTCTCGGGACAGGGGGCCGCGAGCAGTACTTC | CASSLEVLGTGGREQYF | . | TRBV5-1 | TRBD1 | TRBJ2-7
TGTGCCAGCAGCCAAGGCGGGACTTTCCGGGGAAACACCATATATTTT | CASSQGGTFRGNTIYF | few | TRBV3-1 | . | TRBJ1-3
TGCGCCAGCACAAAGACAGACCCCAATTACGAGCAGTACTTC | CASTKTDPNYEQYF | . | TRBV5-1 | . | TRBJ2-7
TGTGCCAGCAGTGGAGTTACCTCGTCCCCTAGGGGCACAGATACGCAGTATTTT | CASSGVTSSPRGTDTQYF | . | TRBV9 | . | TRBJ2-3
TGTGCCAGCAGTTTTAAGGGAGGAGTCGTGAACACTGAAGCTTTCTTT | CASSFKGGVVNTEAFF | few | TRBV7-9 | . | TRBJ1-1
TGTGCCAGCGGAGTGTTCGGCCTACCCTACGAGCAGTACTTC | CASGVFGLPYEQYF | . | TRBV6-2/TRBV6-3 | . | TRBJ2-7
TGTGCCAGCAGCTTGGAAGACAGCAGAGGATACGAGCAGTACTTC | CASSLEDSRGYEQYF | few | TRBV5-5 | . | TRBJ2-7
TGCAGTGCTAGTCCGGGCAGGTCCTTC | CSASPGRSF | . | TRBV20-1 | . | TRBJ2-5
TGCAGTGCTAGCGGGTCCCTTTTGGCCTACGAGCAGTACTTC | CSASGSLLAYEQYF | once | TRBV20-1 | . | TRBJ2-7
TGTGCCATGGGCCCCGGACTCATCACAGATACGCAGTATTTT | CAMGPGLITDTQYF | . | TRBV5-2 | . | TRBJ2-3
TGCGCCAGCAGCAGGGTAGGGACAGGCGGTTCACCCCTCCACTTT | CASSRVGTGGSPLHF | . | TRBV5-1 | TRBD1 | TRBJ1-6
TGTGCCAGCAGCTCCGGGGCAGGGGGAAATTACAATGAGCAGTTCTTC | CASSSGAGGNYNEQFF | . | TRBV11-2 | TRBD1 | TRBJ2-1
TGTGCCAGCAGTTTAATCGGGGGAGTCAATGAGCAGTTCTTC | CASSLIGGVNEQFF | . | TRBV12-3/TRBV12-4 | . | TRBJ2-1